Listed below are T cell receptor beta chains from one sample, sequenced in a study of post-analysis software for immune sequencing data. TCRdb passed the PCR reads through MiXCR, listing each CDR3 protein once. The data contain some 890,000 distinct CDR3 sequences, around 53% of them singletons. Material: blood. These receptors were obtained from a girl aged 5 to 17 with multiple sclerosis. Both conserved end residues are trimmed from each CDR3. Clone size is stated in some rows and not others, as once, few, many or a class when expanded.

clone_size | v_call | cdr3_aa
few | TRBV20-1 | SARDPRAGGQSNEQF
. | TRBV12-3/TRBV12-4 | ASSFSDAEYEQY
. | TRBV20-1 | SAREGETQY
. | TRBV15 | ATSRTLGTSGRAGGDTQY
few | TRBV12-5 | ASGLGAPGLAGTSSYNEQF
. | TRBV4-1 | ASSPSRQGANGNTIY
. | TRBV14 | ASSQEFYGRYQETQY
many | TRBV12-3/TRBV12-4 | ASSSGSSDTQY
. | TRBV20-1 | SARSQTGTSAYNEQF
few | TRBV4-2 | ASSQDRAGGPFNEQF
. | TRBV4-3 | ASSQDRVGGYEQY
few | TRBV27 | ASSSLKIAGGLNEQF
. | TRBV7-9 | ASSLRSGNTDTQY
. | TRBV20-1 | SARAEGGETQY
few | TRBV6-6 | ASNPQGPSDTQY
. | TRBV12-3/TRBV12-4 | ASSSHRTVKETQY
. | TRBV20-1 | SATLGGRSSYEQY
. | TRBV9 | ASSVFGGNEQF
. | TRBV2 | ATRKGNQETQY
. | TRBV20-1 | SARDFPVGSAPRGTQY
. | TRBV11-3 | ASSLGPIAGARNEQF
. | TRBV18 | ASSPPEDRGNEQF
. | TRBV10-3 | AISADLSYNEQF
. | TRBV5-5 | ASSLLLAPSRGYT
. | TRBV29-1 | SVEGTGGSGETQY
few | TRBV3-1 | ASSPGTILNYGYT
. | TRBV12-3/TRBV12-4 | ASSRGNYEQY
. | TRBV7-9 | ASSLGQGNNGRGYT
. | TRBV3-1 | ASSQGVTGANVLT
. | TRBV6-1 | ASSDPRLAGAYNEQF
. | TRBV21-1 | ASPREGAGTDTQY
. | TRBV7-9 | ASSRQGQGAQETQY
few | TRBV7-6 | ASSLGQGAVQETQY
. | TRBV29-1 | SVRSGLGGEQF
. | TRBV20-1 | SARFIEGGFHEQY
. | TRBV4-1 | ASSQGSRLAGYNEQF
. | TRBV12-5 | ASGLVQGQVSYEQY
few | TRBV6-4 | ASSDEDTQY
. | TRBV4-1 | ASSQESLFQETQY
. | TRBV3-1 | ASSPTGGIYGYT
. | TRBV7-9 | ASIGAGDGVGEQY
. | TRBV29-1 | SVEGQGIDQPQH
. | TRBV19 | ASSIGPNQPQH
. | TRBV5-1 | ASSRKAGGSYNEQF
. | TRBV20-1 | SAVPILGVNYEQY
. | TRBV7-3 | ASSLGGSSATDTQY
. | TRBV7-3 | ASSSRGDTQY
. | TRBV14 | ASSQVLFGPGEQY
once | TRBV12-3/TRBV12-4 | ASGTGAAEQY
. | TRBV12-3/TRBV12-4 | ASNLGRTWETQY
. | TRBV5-1 | ASSWTGPMENTEAF